These 11 T cell receptor beta chains originate from one sample sequenced in a study of T cells after posttransplantation cyclophosphamide. Clones were sequenced by immunoSEQ multiplex PCR, and TCRdb holds only the in-frame ones, with some missing. The table shows tens of thousands of clones, with 86% occurring only once. The sample was PBMCs. Receptors originate from a woman aged 55-70 years with a blood cancer, CMV-positive, and with a related stem cell donor.

The chain couples TRBV6-1 to TRBJ2-7; the match to TRBD2 covers 11 bases. V lost 5 bases, J lost 7 bases, and 7 bases stayed unmatched. The V gene's germline CDR1 is MNHNS and CDR2 SASEGT. This CDR3 has 14 amino acids. The CDR3 coding sequence is TGTGCCAGCAGTCTTTCACTAGCGGGAGTAGAGCAGTACTTC. Its protein product is CASSLSLAGVEQYF.

The J gene is TRBJ2-1, the V gene TRBV7-6; 10 nucleotides line up with TRBD2. The CDR3 runs to 17 residues. V trimming: 0 bases; J trimming: 10 bases; junction bases outside the gene matches: 12. Looked up from germline, CDR1 is SGHVS and CDR2 is FNYEAQ. The CDR3 loop reads CASSLASGSGRAGEQFF. In DNA form, the CDR3 reads TGTGCCAGCAGCTTAGCGAGTGGGAGCGGGAGGGCCGGCGAGCAGTTCTTC.

This chain links TRBV6-6 with TRBJ2-1; 9 nucleotides line up with TRBD2. The ends lost 8 bases at V and 1 base at J; junction bases unmatched: 3. CDR3 length: 14 amino acids. CDR1 is MNHNY, CDR2 SVGAGI, per germline (reference sequence). The CDR3 DNA sequence: TGTGCCAGCTCGACTAGCGGTTCCTACAATGAGCAGTTCTTC. Encoded protein: CASSTSGSYNEQFF.

A few counts support this clone. The chain couples TRBV6-6 to TRBJ1-3, with 10 bases lining up with TRBD1. CDR3 length: 15 amino acids. The V gene's germline CDR1 is MNHNY and CDR2 SVGAGI (reference sequence). Losses at the gene ends were 6 bases for V and 4 bases for J; bases not matched to a gene: 6. The CDR3 DNA is TGTGCCAGCAGGTTCGGGACAGGGGTCGGAAACACCATATATTTT. It translates to CASRFGTGVGNTIYF.

J is TRBJ2-1 and V is TRBV7-9; 9 positions match TRBD2. The CDR3 has 17 residues. The J segment lost 8 bases and the V segment lost 5 bases, leaving 16 bases of the junction unmatched. Germline CDR1 and CDR2: SEHNR and FQNEAQ (reference sequence). The CDR3 bases are TGTGCCAGCAGCCCTACGTCGGCGGGAGGGACAGACGATGAGCAGTTCTTC. Its translation is CASSPTSAGGTDDEQFF.

This chain joins TRBV18 and TRBJ2-7; 15 bases agree with TRBD2. CDR3 length: 17 residues. Germline CDR1 reads KGHSH; CDR2 reads LQKENI. The ends lost 0 bases at V and 6 bases at J; junction bases unmatched: 6. The chain's CDR3 is CASSPPGLAGGKGEQYF. CDR3 nucleotides: TGTGCCAGCTCACCACCGGGACTAGCGGGAGGAAAAGGCGAGCAGTACTTC.

The J gene is TRBJ2-1, the V gene TRBV6-4; 7 bases align to TRBD1. The CDR3 spans 14 residues. The trim removed 4 bases at V and 7 bases at J, leaving 7 bases unmatched. From germline, CDR1 is MRHNA and CDR2 SNTAGT. The CDR3 DNA reads TGTGCCAGCAGTGCCGTAACAGGGGTGAATGAGCAGTTCTTC. Translated: CASSAVTGVNEQFF.

The chain links TRBV5-1 to TRBJ1-1; 8 bases map to TRBD1. The CDR3 extends over 15 amino acids. V shed 4 bases and J 5 bases; nucleotides not matched to a gene: 10. The germline CDR1 and CDR2 sequences are SGHRS and YFSETQ. DNA for the CDR3: TGCGCCAGCAGCCTTGACGGACAGGGAGGGACTGAAGCTTTCTTT. This sequence encodes CASSLDGQGGTEAFF.

This chain connects TRBV7-2 to TRBJ2-5; 14 nucleotides match TRBD2. This CDR3 is 16 amino acids long. The V and J ends lost 5 bases and 5 bases, in that order; junction bases with no gene match: 7. Germline V CDR1 and CDR2: SGHTA, FQGNSA. CDR3 in DNA: TGTGCCAGCAGCCGTCGACTAGCGGGAGGGGGTGAGACCCAGTACTTC. It is translated as CASSRRLAGGGETQYF.

This clone was seen more than once but under ten times. The genes are TRBV5-4 and TRBJ1-1; weak D call: TRBD1 (5 bases). The CDR3 is 14 residues long. Germline CDR1 and CDR2: SGHNT and YYREEE (reference sequence). V lost 4 bases, J lost 4 bases, and 14 bases lay in between. For the CDR3, the DNA is TGTGCCAGCAGCGCGACAGCTCTTCCCACTGAAGCTTTCTTT. This gives the protein CASSATALPTEAFF.

The chain is built from TRBV7-2 and TRBJ2-3, with 9 bases aligning to TRBD2. CDR1 and CDR2 from the germline V gene are SGHTA and FQGNSA. V trimming: 3 bases; J trimming: 5 bases; junction bases outside the gene matches: 6. This CDR3 comprises 15 residues. This CDR3 is CASSLAGGQGDTQYF. The CDR3 coding sequence is TGTGCCAGCAGCTTGGCGGGAGGGCAAGGAGATACGCAGTATTTT.